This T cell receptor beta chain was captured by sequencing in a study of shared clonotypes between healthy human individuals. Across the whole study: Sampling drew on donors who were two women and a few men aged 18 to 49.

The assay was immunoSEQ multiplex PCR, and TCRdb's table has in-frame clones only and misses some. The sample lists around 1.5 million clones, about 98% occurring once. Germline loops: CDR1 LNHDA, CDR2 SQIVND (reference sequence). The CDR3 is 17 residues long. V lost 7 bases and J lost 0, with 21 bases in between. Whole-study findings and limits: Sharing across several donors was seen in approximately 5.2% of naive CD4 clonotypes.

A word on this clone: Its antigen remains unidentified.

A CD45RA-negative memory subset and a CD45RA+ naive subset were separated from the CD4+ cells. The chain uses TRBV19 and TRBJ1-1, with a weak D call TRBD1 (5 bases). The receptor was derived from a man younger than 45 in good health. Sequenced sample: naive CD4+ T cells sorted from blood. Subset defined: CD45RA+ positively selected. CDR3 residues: CASTQLGADSMNTEAFF. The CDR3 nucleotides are TGTGCCAGTACCCAACTCGGGGCAGACAGCATGAACACTGAAGCTTTCTTT. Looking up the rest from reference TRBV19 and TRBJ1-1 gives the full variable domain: DGGITQSPKYLFRKEGQNVTLSCEQNLNHDAMYWYRQDPGQGLRLIYYSQIVNDFQKGDIAEGYSVSREKKESFPLTVTSAQKNPTAFYLCASTQLGADSMNTEAFFGQGTRLTVV.